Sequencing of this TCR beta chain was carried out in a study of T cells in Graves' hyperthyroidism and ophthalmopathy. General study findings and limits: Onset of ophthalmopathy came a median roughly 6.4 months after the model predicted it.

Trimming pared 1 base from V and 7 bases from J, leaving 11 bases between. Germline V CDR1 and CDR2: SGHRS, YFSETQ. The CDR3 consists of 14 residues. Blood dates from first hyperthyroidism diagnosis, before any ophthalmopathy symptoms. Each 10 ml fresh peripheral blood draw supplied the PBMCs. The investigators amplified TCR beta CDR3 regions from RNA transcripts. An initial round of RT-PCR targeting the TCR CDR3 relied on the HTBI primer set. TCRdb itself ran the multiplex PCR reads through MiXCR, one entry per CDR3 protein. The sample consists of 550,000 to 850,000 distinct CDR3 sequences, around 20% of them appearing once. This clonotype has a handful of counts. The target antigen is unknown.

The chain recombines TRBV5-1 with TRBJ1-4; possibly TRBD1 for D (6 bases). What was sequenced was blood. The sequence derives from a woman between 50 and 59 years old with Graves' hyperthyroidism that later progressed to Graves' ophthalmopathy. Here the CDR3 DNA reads TGCGCCAGCAGCTTGATGGGACACCTTGAAAAACTGTTTTTT. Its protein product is CASSLMGHLEKLFF.